This T cell receptor beta chain was identified in a study of cytomegalovirus exposure and HLA in healthy donors. The germline CDR1 and CDR2 sequences are KGHSH and LQKENI. CDR3 size: 16 residues. V lost 4 bases and J lost 1; bases outside the gene matches: 4. Data came from immunoSEQ multiplex PCR; TCRdb stores just in-frame clones and leaves some out. Altogether 70,000 or so clones are present, around 94% being singletons, with the ten largest covering approximately 2%. The sequencing sample was made of PBMCs. This receptor was taken from a young woman in good health and CMV-seropositive. This chain connects TRBV18 to TRBJ2-3; the match to TRBD2 covers 11 bases. CDR3 in amino acids: CASSLMTSGGTDTQYF. The CDR3 coding sequence is TGTGCCAGCTCACTAATGACTAGCGGGGGCACAGATACGCAGTATTTT.